These T cell receptor beta chains were read from a single sample in a study of blood T cells in healthy people across ages. In TCRdb, the 5' RACE reads were re-called with MiXCR into one record per CDR3 protein. Among 700,000 to 900,000 distinct CDR3 sequences, roughly 53% were seen once, and the ten largest hold 40% to 50%. The sequenced sample consisted of blood. The receptors shown here come from a man of 80 years or more in good health. The CDR3 runs from the conserved cysteine through the conserved F or W. The order of the fields is D gene, J gene, clone size, V gene, CDR3 DNA, CDR3 protein. D genes are given only for firm matches. The size of a clone is reported for some rows only, either as once, few or many, or as a class for expanded clones.

NA | TRBJ2-1 | NA | TRBV7-2 | TGTGCCAGCAGCTTAGGGCAGGGCCTTTACAATGAGCAGTTCTTC | CASSLGQGLYNEQFF
NA | TRBJ1-4 | NA | TRBV7-2 | TGTGCCAGCAGCGAGGACGTGGGTAATGAAAAACTGTTTTTT | CASSEDVGNEKLFF
NA | TRBJ2-5 | many | TRBV18 | TGTGCCAGCAGCCCCCCCGGGGAGACCCAGTACTTC | CASSPPGETQYF
TRBD2 | TRBJ2-5 | NA | TRBV9 | TGTGCCAGCAGCGTAGTGGGAGGGTTTGGGGAGACCCAGTACTTC | CASSVVGGFGETQYF
TRBD2 | TRBJ2-5 | NA | TRBV5-1 | TGCGCCAGCAGCAAGGGACTAGCGGAACAAGAGACCCAGTACTTC | CASSKGLAEQETQYF
TRBD1 | TRBJ2-7 | once | TRBV5-1 | TGCGCCAGCAGCTTTTTGGCAGGGGGAGTCTACGAGCAGTACTTC | CASSFLAGGVYEQYF
NA | TRBJ2-1 | few | TRBV7-9 | TGTGCCAGCAGCACTTCAGGACTCTCTAACAATGAGCAGTTCTTC | CASSTSGLSNNEQFF
TRBD1 | TRBJ2-3 | NA | TRBV7-2 | TGTGCCAGCAGTGTGAGACAGGGAAATACGCAGTATTTT | CASSVRQGNTQYF
NA | TRBJ2-4 | few | TRBV29-1 | TGCAGCGTTGCGAGGGACCTGGAAAACATTCAGTACTTC | CSVARDLENIQYF
TRBD1 | TRBJ1-4 | NA | TRBV5-6 | TGTGCCAGCAGCGGGAACCATGGGGACAGCCTTGAAAAACTGTTTTTT | CASSGNHGDSLEKLFF